Sequencing of this TCR beta chain was carried out in a study of shared clonotypes between healthy human individuals. Study background: Sampling drew on donors who were a couple of women and a few men aged 18 to 49.

The CDR3 sequence is 14 residues long. Germline CDR1 SGHVS, CDR2 FQNEAQ. V shed 5 bases and J shed 2 bases, with 13 bases lying between them. Comments on this clone: No antigen is known for it.

In the naive CD8 group, cells lacked CD45RO and were positively selected for CCR7, so terminally differentiated effector memory CD45RA+ cells were left out. The study enrolled healthy HIV-negative adults without recent acute infections or vaccinations as donors. General study points: The study generally estimated greater richness for naive than memory subsets.

Sequencing used immunoSEQ multiplex PCR; TCRdb keeps in-frame clones, though not all of them. The table records about 580,000 clones, 95% to 98% of them present only once. The chain recombines TRBV7-8 with TRBJ2-7, with a tentative D call TRBD1 (5 bases). This receptor was identified in a man between 25 and 39 years old in good health. Sequencing was performed on naive CD8+ T cells sorted from blood. CDR3 nucleotides: TGTGCCAGCAGCCCCCTAGGGGCGGCCTACGAGCAGTACTTC. The encoded protein is CASSPLGAAYEQYF. Variable domain in full (rest from reference TRBV7-8 and TRBJ2-7): GAGVSQSPRYKVAKRGQDVALRCDPISGHVSLFWYQQALGQGPEFLTYFQNEAQLDKSGLPSDRFFAERPEGSVSTLKIQRTQQEDSAVYLCASSPLGAAYEQYFGPGTRLTVT.